This T cell receptor (beta chain) appears in the sequencing data of a study of blood T cell repertoires in COVID-19 (dated by TCRdb to the early 2020s). Regarding the complete study: The collaborator samples originated in the United States, Italy and Spain and spanned the acute and convalescent phases of COVID-19. The material from the prospective study consisted of cDNA or gDNA derived from T cells, B-cell-depleted T cells, or PBMCs. The dataset comprised deeply sampled blood TCRbeta repertoires from subjects exposed to, actively infected with, or recovered from COVID-19. A freely available public database, intended as a resource for researchers studying the immune response to SARS-CoV-2, is where the repertoires were released. The samples were drawn from two sources: the first 160 participants of the ongoing ImmuneRACE study, and 1,200 or so subjects contributed by 6 global collaborators. The sample metadata nearly always contained a de-identified subject ID, COVID-19 status, age in years and sex. Where HLA class I and class II types were available, the types were taken from metadata supplied by the sample provider, not from assay-based typing. Beyond this particular receptor, the publication reports: How much clinical and demographic metadata was included differed by source and by participant, and the metadata was provided uncurated.

The immunoSEQ Assay, a bias-controlled multiplex PCR, was used to amplify TCRbeta CDR3 regions from genomic DNA. Under the source paper's analysis protocol: Nucleated cell counts per sample were estimated from amplification of reference gene primers within the assay. To quantify the absolute abundance of each unique TCRbeta CDR3 rearrangement, sequence reads were collapsed and filtered. Productive Simpson clonality was computed per sample as the square root of Simpson's diversity index over productive rearrangements. Sourced from immuneACCESS, this table was stored by TCRdb with only in-frame sequences that have V and J called. A share of the clones is absent; for the studies checked, an unresolved V gene accounts for under half, and the remainder has no known explanation. The DNA was the basis for D and trimming; V, J and clone size are from that table. This sample comprises roughly 440,000 clones, roughly 88% of them detected only once. The ten largest account for over 9.5% of the sample.

At one collaborating source in Seattle, patients were enrolled during active infection and were followed longitudinally through the course of disease. Each collaborating institution followed its own protocols to collect whole blood in K2EDTA tubes. For TCRbeta analysis, collaborator samples were shipped as frozen whole blood, as isolated PBMCs, or as DNA extracted from either sample type. Of note for this clone: Its antigen is still unknown. No base quality values were provided; no much bigger clone lies one nucleotide off.

V lost 4 bases and J lost 8 bases, and the count of bases not matched to a germline gene is 9. The CDR3 sequence holds 14 residues, the cysteine and phenylalanine included. CDR3 DNA is the only sequence kept; it has 42 bases, read in frame from the first base. The germline V gene supplies CDR1 SGHRS and CDR2 YFSETQ. The chain links TRBV5-1 with TRBJ1-1, with TRBD1 matching 9 junction bases. Sequencing used peripheral blood. This TCR derives from a woman in her fifties or sixties with COVID-19, enrolled during active disease. The nucleotide sequence reads as follows: TGCGCCAGCAGCATAGCTACCGGGACAGGGGAAGCTTTCTTT. This translates into CASSIATGTGEAFF.